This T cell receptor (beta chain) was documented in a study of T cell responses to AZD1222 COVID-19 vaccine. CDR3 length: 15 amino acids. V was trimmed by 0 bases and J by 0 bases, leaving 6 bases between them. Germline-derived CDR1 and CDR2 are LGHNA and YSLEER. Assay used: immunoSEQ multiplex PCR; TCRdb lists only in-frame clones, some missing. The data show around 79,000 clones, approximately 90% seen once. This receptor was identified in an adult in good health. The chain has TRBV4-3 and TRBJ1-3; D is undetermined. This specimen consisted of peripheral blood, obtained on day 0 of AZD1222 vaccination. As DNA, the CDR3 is TGCGCCAGCAGCCAAGATGCCTCCTCTGGAAACACCATATATTTT. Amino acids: CASSQDASSGNTIYF.